Below, one T cell receptor (beta chain) is given with its context. The sample is drawn from a study of blood T cell repertoires in COVID-19. Study-wide background: Samples representing acute and convalescent COVID-19 were sourced from the United States, Italy and Spain. T cells, B-cell-depleted T cells, or PBMCs supplied cDNA or gDNA.

CDR3 length: 15 residues. V dropped 5 bases and J dropped 5; count of bases not matched to a gene: 11. CDR1 and CDR2 (germline): MDHEN, SYDVKM. Per the original data handling: Reference gene primer amplification in the assay estimated nucleated cell counts. Sequencing was performed with immunoSEQ multiplex PCR; in TCRdb, only in-frame clones are kept and a portion is missing. V and J calls and clone size follow that table, whereas D and trimming were derived from the DNA. The table lists around 250,000 clones, roughly 85% of them singletons, with approximately 5% in the top ten. The chain recombines TRBV28 with TRBJ2-7, with TRBD2 matching 8 bases. This TCR derives from a man between 45 and 60 years old with active or convalescent COVID-19. The sample comprised peripheral blood. The CDR3 DNA reads as TGTGCCAGCAGTCCGGGAGGGCTAGCGCGGCACGAGCAGTACTTC. As protein: CASSPGGLARHEQYF.